The clone carrying this T cell receptor (beta chain) has more than one count but fewer than ten. PCR amplification relied on 60 Vbeta primers (plus 13 Jbeta primers). Clones were read by immunoSEQ multiplex PCR, and TCRdb kept only the in-frame ones, dropping some. The sample yields 140,000 or so clones, over 75% seen once. CDR1 and CDR2 from the germline V gene are MGHRA and YSYEKL. Trimming stripped 4 bases from V and 7 bases from J, with 13 bases between. The CDR3 contains 13 residues. The data were obtained in a study of cytomegalovirus exposure and HLA in healthy donors. The chain recombines TRBV4-1 with TRBJ2-5; D not certain. Sequencing was performed on PBMCs. The receptor comes from a woman in her twenties or thirties in good health and CMV-seronegative. CDR3 loop: CASSPLEVGTQYF. CDR3 nucleotides: TGCGCCAGCAGCCCCTTAGAGGTCGGGACCCAGTACTTC.